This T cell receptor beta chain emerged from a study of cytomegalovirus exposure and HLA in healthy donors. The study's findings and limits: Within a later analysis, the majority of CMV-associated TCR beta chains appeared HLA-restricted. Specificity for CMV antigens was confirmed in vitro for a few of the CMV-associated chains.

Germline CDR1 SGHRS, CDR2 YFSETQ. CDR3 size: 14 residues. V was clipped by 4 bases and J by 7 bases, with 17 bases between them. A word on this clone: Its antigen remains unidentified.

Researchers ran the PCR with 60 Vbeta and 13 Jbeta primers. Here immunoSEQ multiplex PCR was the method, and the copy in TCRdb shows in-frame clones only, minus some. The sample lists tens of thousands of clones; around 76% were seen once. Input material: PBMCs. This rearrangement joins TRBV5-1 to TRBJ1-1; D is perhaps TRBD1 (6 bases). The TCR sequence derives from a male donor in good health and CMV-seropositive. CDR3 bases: TGCGCCAGCAGCCCGCTGCCCTCGACAGGTGAAGCTTTCTTT. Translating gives CASSPLPSTGEAFF.